This is a list of T cell receptor beta chains from one sample in a study of T cells after posttransplantation cyclophosphamide. TCRdb's table, derived via immunoSEQ multiplex PCR, lists solely in-frame clones and lacks some. The sample records thousands of clones, 71% being singletons. Sequenced material: PBMCs, taken nearly 35 days after a stem cell transplant with posttransplant cyclophosphamide. Receptors originate from a male patient between 45 and 60 years old who received an allogeneic stem cell transplant from a related donor and was CMV-positive. Some T cells may be the graft donor's. The CDR3 runs from the conserved cysteine through the conserved F or W. The order of the fields is V gene, J gene, D gene, clone size, CDR3 protein, CDR3 DNA. A D gene is named only where the DNA matches it firmly. A clone size is listed for some rows: how often the clone was seen (once, few, many), or a class if it is expanded.

v_gene: TRBV11-2; j_gene: TRBJ2-1; d_gene: -; abundance: -; CDR3aa: CASSSLTGVYNEQFF; CDR3nt: TGTGCCAGCAGCTCGCTAACGGGGGTTTACAATGAGCAGTTCTTC
v_gene: TRBV5-1; j_gene: TRBJ2-1; d_gene: TRBD1; abundance: -; CDR3aa: CASSLGWGQKYNEQFF; CDR3nt: TGCGCCAGCAGCTTGGGATGGGGACAGAAATACAATGAGCAGTTCTTC
v_gene: TRBV7-2; j_gene: TRBJ2-2; d_gene: -; abundance: -; CDR3aa: CASSLQGGFIGELFF; CDR3nt: TGTGCCAGCAGCCTTCAGGGGGGTTTTATCGGGGAGCTGTTTTTT
v_gene: TRBV7-9; j_gene: TRBJ2-5; d_gene: -; abundance: -; CDR3aa: CASSLPRRGPIQETQYF; CDR3nt: TGTGCCAGCAGCTTACCCCGGCGGGGGCCTATCCAAGAGACCCAGTACTTC
v_gene: TRBV19; j_gene: TRBJ2-1; d_gene: -; abundance: -; CDR3aa: CASSTLQQGLNEQFF; CDR3nt: TGTGCCAGTAGTACCCTTCAACAGGGTTTGAATGAGCAGTTCTTC
v_gene: TRBV15; j_gene: TRBJ2-5; d_gene: TRBD2; abundance: few; CDR3aa: CATSSVGLAETQYF; CDR3nt: TGTGCCACCAGCAGCGTCGGACTAGCGGAGACCCAGTACTTC
v_gene: TRBV13; j_gene: TRBJ2-7; d_gene: TRBD1; abundance: -; CDR3aa: CASSLGAGGGYEQYF; CDR3nt: TGTGCCAGCAGCTTAGGGGCAGGGGGCGGTTACGAGCAGTACTTC
v_gene: TRBV9; j_gene: TRBJ2-3; d_gene: -; abundance: -; CDR3aa: CASSVALGGVYTDTQYF; CDR3nt: TGTGCCAGCAGCGTAGCTCTAGGCGGAGTATACACAGATACGCAGTATTTT
v_gene: TRBV5-1; j_gene: TRBJ1-2; d_gene: TRBD1; abundance: few; CDR3aa: CASSDRDRGNYGYTF; CDR3nt: TGCGCCAGCAGCGACCGGGACAGGGGTAACTATGGCTACACCTTC
v_gene: TRBV4-3; j_gene: TRBJ2-7; d_gene: -; abundance: -; CDR3aa: CASSQEVTASYEQYF; CDR3nt: TGCGCCAGCAGCCAAGAGGTAACAGCCTCCTACGAGCAGTACTTC
v_gene: TRBV5-1; j_gene: TRBJ1-2; d_gene: -; abundance: few; CDR3aa: CASSLGSVRNYGYTF; CDR3nt: TGCGCCAGCAGCTTGGGTTCAGTAAGAAACTATGGCTACACCTTC
v_gene: TRBV5-1; j_gene: TRBJ2-1; d_gene: -; abundance: once; CDR3aa: CASSLSTGSEQFF; CDR3nt: TGCGCCAGCAGCCTTTCCACAGGGAGTGAGCAGTTCTTC
v_gene: TRBV7-6; j_gene: TRBJ1-1; d_gene: -; abundance: few; CDR3aa: CASSLGLGPNTEAFF; CDR3nt: TGTGCCAGCAGCTTAGGTCTGGGCCCGAACACTGAAGCTTTCTTT
v_gene: TRBV5-4; j_gene: TRBJ2-7; d_gene: -; abundance: -; CDR3aa: CASSLGPEEYF; CDR3nt: TGTGCCAGCAGCTTGGGCCCGGAGGAGTACTTC
v_gene: TRBV15; j_gene: TRBJ1-5; d_gene: -; abundance: -; CDR3aa: CATSREDSARNQPQHF; CDR3nt: TGTGCCACCAGCAGGGAGGACAGCGCTAGGAATCAGCCCCAGCATTTT
v_gene: TRBV7-9; j_gene: TRBJ2-7; d_gene: TRBD1; abundance: once; CDR3aa: CASSSTRQGEWEQYF; CDR3nt: TGTGCCAGCAGCTCCACTCGACAGGGTGAGTGGGAGCAGTACTTC
v_gene: TRBV27; j_gene: TRBJ2-7; d_gene: TRBD2; abundance: few; CDR3aa: CASSDSGSSYEQYF; CDR3nt: TGTGCCAGCAGTGATAGCGGGAGCTCCTACGAGCAGTACTTC
v_gene: TRBV5-1; j_gene: TRBJ1-1; d_gene: TRBD1; abundance: -; CDR3aa: CASSGQGGEDTEAFF; CDR3nt: TGCGCCAGCAGCGGACAGGGGGGGGAGGACACTGAAGCTTTCTTT
v_gene: TRBV7-9; j_gene: TRBJ2-1; d_gene: -; abundance: few; CDR3aa: CASSRGGNEQFF; CDR3nt: TGTGCCAGCAGCCGAGGGGGCAATGAGCAGTTCTTC
v_gene: TRBV5-1; j_gene: TRBJ2-2; d_gene: TRBD2; abundance: -; CDR3aa: CASSMAGGRWTGELFF; CDR3nt: TGCGCCAGCAGCATGGCGGGGGGAAGGTGGACCGGGGAGCTGTTTTTT
v_gene: TRBV19; j_gene: TRBJ2-5; d_gene: TRBD1; abundance: -; CDR3aa: CASSIGGDRVAETQYF; CDR3nt: TGTGCCAGTAGTATAGGGGGGGACAGGGTGGCTGAGACCCAGTACTTC
v_gene: TRBV10-3; j_gene: TRBJ2-3; d_gene: TRBD2; abundance: -; CDR3aa: CAITRGGLSDTQYF; CDR3nt: TGTGCCATCACCCGGGGGGGGTTGTCAGATACGCAGTATTTT
v_gene: TRBV5-6; j_gene: TRBJ1-2; d_gene: -; abundance: -; CDR3aa: CASSLDLARQGYTF; CDR3nt: TGTGCCAGCAGCTTGGATCTGGCGCGGCAAGGCTACACCTTC
v_gene: TRBV11-2; j_gene: TRBJ1-2; d_gene: -; abundance: -; CDR3aa: CASSSTPRVTDGYTF; CDR3nt: TGTGCCAGCAGTTCCACCCCCAGGGTAACAGATGGCTACACCTTC
v_gene: TRBV19; j_gene: TRBJ2-1; d_gene: -; abundance: -; CDR3aa: CASSIGPGPYNEQFF; CDR3nt: TGTGCCAGTAGTATTGGTCCAGGCCCCTACAATGAGCAGTTCTTC
v_gene: TRBV5-1; j_gene: TRBJ2-5; d_gene: -; abundance: -; CDR3aa: CASSLVPRGVEETQYF; CDR3nt: TGCGCCAGCAGCTTGGTTCCCAGGGGTGTGGAAGAGACCCAGTACTTC
v_gene: TRBV7-9; j_gene: TRBJ2-7; d_gene: TRBD1; abundance: -; CDR3aa: CASSPPGTASYEQYF; CDR3nt: TGTGCCAGCAGCCCCCCCGGGACAGCCTCCTACGAGCAGTACTTC
v_gene: TRBV7-8; j_gene: TRBJ2-3; d_gene: -; abundance: -; CDR3aa: CASSPQGGRDTQYF; CDR3nt: TGTGCCAGCAGCCCCCAAGGAGGAAGAGATACGCAGTATTTT
v_gene: TRBV5-1; j_gene: TRBJ2-7; d_gene: -; abundance: once; CDR3aa: CASSLAGGVNFYEQYF; CDR3nt: TGCGCCAGCAGCTTGGCCGGAGGGGTTAATTTCTACGAGCAGTACTTC
v_gene: TRBV10-3; j_gene: TRBJ1-1; d_gene: -; abundance: -; CDR3aa: CAITTGNTEAFF; CDR3nt: TGTGCCATAACGACAGGGAACACTGAAGCTTTCTTT
v_gene: TRBV18; j_gene: TRBJ2-6; d_gene: -; abundance: -; CDR3aa: CASSPPVGRRGGSGANVLTF; CDR3nt: TGTGCCAGCTCACCCCCTGTAGGCAGGAGGGGAGGCTCTGGGGCCAACGTCCTGACTTTC
v_gene: TRBV7-2; j_gene: TRBJ1-1; d_gene: -; abundance: -; CDR3aa: CASSPVGGLTPEAFF; CDR3nt: TGTGCCAGCAGCCCCGTCGGGGGGTTGACGCCTGAAGCTTTCTTT
v_gene: TRBV9; j_gene: TRBJ1-4; d_gene: -; abundance: -; CDR3aa: CASSVSTTNEKLFF; CDR3nt: TGTGCCAGCAGCGTATCAACAACTAATGAAAAACTGTTTTTT
v_gene: TRBV7-9; j_gene: TRBJ2-7; d_gene: -; abundance: -; CDR3aa: CASSPAYEQYF; CDR3nt: TGTGCCAGCAGCCCCGCCTACGAGCAGTACTTC
v_gene: TRBV6-1; j_gene: TRBJ2-5; d_gene: TRBD1; abundance: -; CDR3aa: CASSPGTGFSTQYF; CDR3nt: TGTGCCAGCAGCCCCGGGACAGGGTTTTCGACCCAGTACTTC
v_gene: TRBV2; j_gene: TRBJ1-2; d_gene: -; abundance: -; CDR3aa: CASSEAVAYGYTF; CDR3nt: TGTGCCAGCAGTGAAGCAGTAGCCTATGGCTACACCTTC
v_gene: TRBV9; j_gene: TRBJ2-7; d_gene: -; abundance: -; CDR3aa: CASSKGPSGEQYF; CDR3nt: TGTGCCAGCAGCAAGGGCCCCAGCGGTGAGCAGTACTTC
v_gene: TRBV5-4; j_gene: TRBJ1-2; d_gene: -; abundance: once; CDR3aa: CASSLRQGDYGYTF; CDR3nt: TGTGCCAGCAGCTTGCGCCAGGGTGACTATGGCTACACCTTC
v_gene: TRBV29-1; j_gene: TRBJ1-1; d_gene: -; abundance: -; CDR3aa: CSVELPGSTEAFF; CDR3nt: TGCAGCGTTGAACTTCCGGGTAGCACTGAAGCTTTCTTT
v_gene: TRBV6-1; j_gene: TRBJ2-7; d_gene: TRBD2; abundance: -; CDR3aa: CASSPTSGSSYEQYF; CDR3nt: TGTGCCAGCAGCCCGACTAGCGGGAGCTCCTACGAGCAGTACTTC
v_gene: TRBV5-8; j_gene: TRBJ2-1; d_gene: TRBD2; abundance: once; CDR3aa: CASSLGTSRGNEQFF; CDR3nt: TGTGCCAGCAGCTTGGGGACTAGCAGGGGTAATGAGCAGTTCTTC
v_gene: TRBV13; j_gene: TRBJ2-6; d_gene: TRBD1; abundance: -; CDR3aa: CASGLGTDFSGANVLTF; CDR3nt: TGTGCCAGCGGATTAGGGACAGATTTCTCTGGGGCCAACGTCCTGACTTTC